These T cell receptor beta chains were read from a single sample in a study of blood T cell repertoires in COVID-19. Produced via immunoSEQ multiplex PCR; TCRdb's table is partial and in-frame only. Among some 260,000 clones listed, 80% to 90% were seen once. Sequenced input: peripheral blood. The receptors come from an older woman with COVID-19, enrolled during active disease. The CDR3 runs from the conserved cysteine through the conserved F or W. The D gene is left open where the match is weak. Some rows mark clone size as missing; the rest say once, few, many or name a class of expanded clone.

J gene | clone size | D gene | V gene | CDR3 DNA | CDR3 protein
TRBJ1-1 | . | . | TRBV6-1 | TGTGCCAGCAGTGAAGGGCGGAAAAACACTGAAGCTTTCTTT | CASSEGRKNTEAFF
TRBJ1-5 | . | TRBD1 | TRBV3-1/TRBV3-2 | TGTGCCAGCAGCCCCGGGGACAGGGGCATCCAGCCCCAGCATTTT | CASSPGDRGIQPQHF
TRBJ1-2 | . | . | TRBV25-1 | TGTGCCAGCAGTTCTTACGACAGCAGCAAATCTAACTATGGCTACACCTTC | CASSSYDSSKSNYGYTF
TRBJ1-5 | . | . | TRBV28 | TGTGCCAGCCGATGGACTGACAATCAGCCCCAGCATTTT | CASRWTDNQPQHF
TRBJ2-3 | . | TRBD1 | TRBV28 | TGTGCCAGCAGCCCAGGGACAGGTCGTGGGGATACGCAGTATTTT | CASSPGTGRGDTQYF
TRBJ2-1 | . | . | TRBV21-1 | TGTGCCAGCAGCAAAGGAGGGATCGCCCACAATGAGCAGTTCTTC | CASSKGGIAHNEQFF
TRBJ2-1 | . | . | TRBV5-5 | TGTGCCAGCACCCAGTCCGTAAACGACAATGAGCAGTTCTTC | CASTQSVNDNEQFF
TRBJ2-5 | . | . | TRBV4-3 | TGCGCCAGCAGCCAAGTATACTTTTCCGAGACCCAGTACTTC | CASSQVYFSETQYF
TRBJ2-7 | . | TRBD1 | TRBV5-1 | TGCGCCAGCAGCTCGGACAGGGGGATCTACGAGCAGTACTTC | CASSSDRGIYEQYF
TRBJ1-4 | . | TRBD1 | TRBV7-6 | TGTGCCAGCAGCTCAAGCCTGACAGGGGATAGTGAAAAACTGTTTTTT | CASSSSLTGDSEKLFF
TRBJ2-7 | . | . | TRBV4-1 | TGCGCCAGCAGCCAAGATACGTTAGCCTACGAGCAGTACTTC | CASSQDTLAYEQYF
TRBJ2-5 | . | . | TRBV20-1 | TGCAGTGCTAGTTTATCTTCCAAAGGGCAGGGTTTATTGGGGACCCAGTACTTC | CSASLSSKGQGLLGTQYF
TRBJ2-1 | . | TRBD2 | TRBV7-3 | TGTGCCAGCAGCCGACTACTAGCGGGGGGGCAGTTCTTC | CASSRLLAGGQFF
TRBJ2-7 | few | TRBD1 | TRBV3-1/TRBV3-2 | TGTGCCAGCAGCCGAGATACTACAGGGGTCGAGCAGTACTTC | CASSRDTTGVEQYF
TRBJ1-5 | few | TRBD1 | TRBV5-4 | TGTGCCAGCAGCCCGGACAGGGGCAATCAGCCCCAGCATTTT | CASSPDRGNQPQHF
TRBJ1-3 | . | . | TRBV10-3 | TGTGCCATCAGTGGACAGTCTCTTTCTGGAAACACCATATATTTT | CAISGQSLSGNTIYF
TRBJ1-5 | . | TRBD1 | TRBV28 | TGTGCCAGCAGTTTAGGGACAGTTAGCAATCAGCCCCAGCATTTT | CASSLGTVSNQPQHF
TRBJ2-2 | . | . | TRBV20-1 | TGCAGTGCTAGTCCAGGGGCCACCTTATTCGAGGAGCTGTTTTTT | CSASPGATLFEELFF